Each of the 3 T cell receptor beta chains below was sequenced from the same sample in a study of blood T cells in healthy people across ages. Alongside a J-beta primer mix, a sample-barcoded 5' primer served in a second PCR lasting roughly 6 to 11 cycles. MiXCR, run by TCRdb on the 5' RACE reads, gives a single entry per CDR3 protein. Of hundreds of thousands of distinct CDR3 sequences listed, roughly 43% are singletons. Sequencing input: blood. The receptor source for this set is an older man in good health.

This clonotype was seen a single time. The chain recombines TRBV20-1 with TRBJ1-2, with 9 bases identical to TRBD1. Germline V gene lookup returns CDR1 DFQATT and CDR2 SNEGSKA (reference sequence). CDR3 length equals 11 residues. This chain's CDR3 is CSLDRGDGYTF. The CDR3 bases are TGCAGCCTGGACAGGGGAGATGGCTACACCTTC.

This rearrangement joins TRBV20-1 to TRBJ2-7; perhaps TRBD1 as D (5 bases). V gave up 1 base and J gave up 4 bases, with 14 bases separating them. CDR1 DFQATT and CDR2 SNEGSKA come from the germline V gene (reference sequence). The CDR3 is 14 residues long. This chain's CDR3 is CSARGIDRLYEQYF. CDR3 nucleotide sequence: TGCAGTGCTAGAGGAATCGACAGACTGTACGAGCAGTACTTC.

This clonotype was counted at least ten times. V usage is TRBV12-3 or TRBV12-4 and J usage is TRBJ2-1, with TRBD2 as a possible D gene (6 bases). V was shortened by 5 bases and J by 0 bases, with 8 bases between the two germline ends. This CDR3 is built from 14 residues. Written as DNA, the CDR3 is TGTGCCAGCAGTGTCGGGGGCTCCTACAATGAGCAGTTCTTC. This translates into CASSVGGSYNEQFF.